Below, 5 T cell receptor beta chains from the same sample are listed, as sequenced in a study of cytomegalovirus exposure and HLA in healthy donors. PCR amplification relied on 60 Vbeta primers (plus 13 Jbeta primers). Sequenced by immunoSEQ multiplex PCR; TCRdb stores in-frame clones only, minus some. The sample records 120,000 or so clones, around 72% being singletons. The specimen sequenced was PBMCs. The source is a man younger than 40 in good health and CMV-seronegative.

The chain links TRBV23-1 to TRBJ1-1, with unresolved D. TRBV23-1 carries the ORF label, with uncertain function. V gave up 0 bases and J gave up 8 bases, with 19 bases separating them. There are 16 residues in the CDR3. CDR3: CASSQSKAVSSLEAFF. CDR3 coding DNA: TGCGCCAGCAGTCAATCGAAGGCGGTCTCCTCCCTGGAAGCTTTCTTT.

J is TRBJ2-3 and V is TRBV5-6; TRBD2 is a possible D gene (6 bases). Trimming took 3 bases from V and 6 from J, leaving 8 bases between them. CDR1 is SGHDT and CDR2 is YYEEEE in the germline V gene. This CDR3 region has 12 residues. The CDR3 DNA reads as TGTGCCAGCAGCTCCGGGAGCGATACGCAGTATTTT. Translating it yields CASSSGSDTQYF.

The chain is built from TRBV15 and TRBJ2-3; 10 bases line up with TRBD1. With 2 bases clipped from V and 3 bases from J, the junction kept 8 bases outside the gene matches. The V gene's germline CDR1 is LNHNV and CDR2 YYDKDF (reference sequence). This CDR3 region has 17 residues. The CDR3 loop is CATSRKYKGQGTDTQYF. The CDR3 nucleotides read TGTGCCACCAGCAGAAAATACAAGGGACAGGGGACAGATACGCAGTATTTT.

The CDR3 loop is CASSVGPRAGGPEAFF. In nucleotides, the CDR3 is TGTGCCAGCAGCGTAGGCCCCCGGGCAGGGGGGCCTGAAGCTTTCTTT. The J gene is TRBJ1-1, the V gene TRBV9; 7 bases are shared with TRBD1. Germline V gives CDR1 SGDLS, CDR2 YYNGEE. After removal of 0 bases from V and 6 bases from J, the junction contained 11 bases not matched to a gene. The CDR3 is 16 amino acids.

The chain joins TRBV5-6 to TRBJ2-7; weak D call: TRBD1 (6 bases). CDR3 size: 13 residues. V was clipped by 4 bases and J by 9 bases, with 17 bases between them. Per germline, CDR1 SGHDT and CDR2 YYEEEE. This CDR3 reads CASSTGRQGWQYF. CDR3 bases: TGTGCCAGCAGCACGGGACGGCAGGGGTGGCAGTACTTC.